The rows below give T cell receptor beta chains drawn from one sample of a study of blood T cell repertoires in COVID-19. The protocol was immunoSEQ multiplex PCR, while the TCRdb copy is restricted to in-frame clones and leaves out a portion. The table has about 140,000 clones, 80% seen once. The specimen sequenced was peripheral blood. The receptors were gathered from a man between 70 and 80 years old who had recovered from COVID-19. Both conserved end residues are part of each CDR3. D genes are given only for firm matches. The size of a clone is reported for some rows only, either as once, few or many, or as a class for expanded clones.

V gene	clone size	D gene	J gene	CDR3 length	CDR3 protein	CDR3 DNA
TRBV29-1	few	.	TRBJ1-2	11	CSVVAGLGYTF	TGCAGCGTTGTCGCAGGGCTTGGCTACACCTTC
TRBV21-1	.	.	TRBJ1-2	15	CASTLSPGAFYGYTF	TGTGCCAGCACCTTGAGCCCAGGGGCTTTCTATGGCTACACCTTC
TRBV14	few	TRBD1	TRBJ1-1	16	CASSEAYRGRDTEAFF	TGTGCCAGCAGCGAAGCCTACAGGGGGCGAGACACTGAAGCTTTCTTT
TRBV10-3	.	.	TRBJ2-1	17	CAITGVGAQSSYNEQFF	TGTGCCATCACGGGAGTAGGGGCCCAGAGCTCCTACAATGAGCAGTTCTTC
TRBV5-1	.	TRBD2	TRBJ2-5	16	CASSLSLAGVGETQYF	TGCGCCAGCAGCTTGTCACTAGCGGGAGTGGGGGAGACCCAGTACTTC
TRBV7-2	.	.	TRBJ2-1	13	CASRSLVSNEQFF	TGTGCCAGCAGATCTCTAGTTTCCAATGAGCAGTTCTTC
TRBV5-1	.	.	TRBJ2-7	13	CASGGTDSYEQYF	TGCGCCAGCGGCGGGACTGACTCCTACGAGCAGTACTTC
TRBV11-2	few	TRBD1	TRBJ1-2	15	CASSSPEGAYYGYTF	TGTGCCAGCAGCTCGCCAGAGGGGGCCTACTATGGCTACACCTTC
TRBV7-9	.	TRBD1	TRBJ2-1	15	CASSFQGVTYNEQFF	TGTGCCAGCAGCTTCCAGGGGGTGACATACAATGAGCAGTTCTTC
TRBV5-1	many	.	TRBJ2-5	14	CASSLVFSQETQYF	TGCGCCAGCAGCTTGGTGTTCAGCCAAGAGACCCAGTACTTC
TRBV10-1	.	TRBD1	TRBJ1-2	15	CASSDGTGGIYGYTF	TGCGCCAGCAGTGATGGGACAGGGGGCATCTATGGCTACACCTTC
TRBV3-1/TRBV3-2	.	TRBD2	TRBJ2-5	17	CASSQGTSGTRQETQYF	TGTGCCAGCAGCCAAGGAACTAGCGGGACCCGTCAAGAGACCCAGTACTTC
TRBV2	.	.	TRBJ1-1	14	CASMQDLRRTEAFF	TGTGCCAGCATGCAAGACTTACGTCGTACTGAAGCTTTCTTT
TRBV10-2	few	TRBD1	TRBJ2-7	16	CASSEADRALPGEQYF	TGCGCCAGCAGTGAGGCCGACAGGGCCCTACCGGGCGAGCAGTACTTC
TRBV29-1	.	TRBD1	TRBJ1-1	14	CSVVLQGRNTEAFF	TGCAGCGTCGTATTACAGGGGCGGAACACTGAAGCTTTCTTT
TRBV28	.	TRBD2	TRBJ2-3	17	CASRVAGTSGSLDTQYF	TGTGCCAGCAGGGTCGCCGGGACTAGCGGGAGCTTAGATACGCAGTATTTT
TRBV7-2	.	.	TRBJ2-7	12	CASSTDRGSQYF	TGTGCCAGCAGCACGGACCGGGGGTCGCAGTATTTC
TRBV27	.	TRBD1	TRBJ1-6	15	CASSPIDRDNSPLHF	TGTGCCAGCAGTCCGATCGACAGGGATAATTCACCCCTCCACTTT
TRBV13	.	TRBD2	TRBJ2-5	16	CASSPTSGRRGETQYF	TGTGCCAGCAGCCCAACTAGCGGGAGGAGGGGGGAGACCCAGTACTTC
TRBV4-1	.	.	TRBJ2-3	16	CASSQGKALGGHTQYF	TGCGCCAGCAGCCAAGGGAAGGCTTTGGGCGGGCATACGCAGTATTTT
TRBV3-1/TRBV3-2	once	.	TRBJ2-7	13	CASSLAQGYEQYF	TGTGCCAGCAGCCTCGCCCAGGGATACGAGCAGTACTTC
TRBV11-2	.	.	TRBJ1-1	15	CASSTRDKGNTEAFF	TGTGCCAGCAGCACCCGGGACAAAGGAAACACTGAAGCTTTCTTT
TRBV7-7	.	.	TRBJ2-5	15	CASSLEGKLGETQYF	TGTGCCAGCAGCTTAGAGGGGAAATTGGGAGAGACCCAGTACTTC
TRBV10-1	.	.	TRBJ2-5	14	CASSKDSNQETQYF	TGCGCCAGCAGTAAAGACAGTAACCAAGAGACCCAGTACTTC
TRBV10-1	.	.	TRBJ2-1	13	CASSESSYNEQFF	TGCGCCAGCAGTGAGTCCAGCTACAATGAGCAGTTCTTC
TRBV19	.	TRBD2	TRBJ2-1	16	CASSRNSGSSYNEQFF	TGTGCCAGTAGTAGAAATAGCGGGAGCTCCTACAATGAGCAGTTCTTC
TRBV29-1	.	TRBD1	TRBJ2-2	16	CSVEAPDRGFPGELFF	TGCAGCGTTGAAGCCCCCGACAGGGGCTTTCCCGGGGAGCTGTTTTTT
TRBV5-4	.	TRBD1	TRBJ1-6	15	CASSFGQGGNSPLHF	TGTGCCAGCAGCTTTGGACAGGGTGGAAATTCACCCCTCCACTTT
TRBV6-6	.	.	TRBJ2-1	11	CASSLYNEQFF	TGTGCCAGCAGCCTATACAATGAGCAGTTCTTC
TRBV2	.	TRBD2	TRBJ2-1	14	CASKAGGPYNEQFF	TGTGCCAGCAAAGCGGGAGGGCCGTACAATGAGCAGTTCTTC
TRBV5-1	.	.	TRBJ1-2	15	CASSYLTGFNYGYTF	TGCGCCAGCAGCTACCTTACAGGGTTTAACTATGGCTACACCTTC
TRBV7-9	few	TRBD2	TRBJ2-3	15	CASSLERGSTDTQYF	TGTGCCAGCAGCTTAGAGCGGGGGAGCACAGATACGCAGTATTTT
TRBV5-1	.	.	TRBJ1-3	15	CASSFTGFTGNTIYF	TGCGCCAGCAGCTTCACAGGGTTCACAGGAAACACCATATATTTT
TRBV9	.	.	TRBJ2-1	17	CASSRTMGTGATNEQFF	TGTGCCAGCAGCCGTACCATGGGGACTGGGGCTACGAATGAGCAGTTCTTC
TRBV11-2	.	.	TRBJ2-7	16	CASSLILRRGFYEQYF	TGTGCCAGCAGCTTAATTTTGCGTCGGGGGTTCTACGAGCAGTACTTC
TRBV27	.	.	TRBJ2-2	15	CASSYLAANTGELFF	TGTGCCAGCAGTTACTTAGCGGCGAACACCGGGGAGCTGTTTTTT
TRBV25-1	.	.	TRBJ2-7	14	CAFTGPLLSYEQYF	TGTGCCTTCACAGGGCCACTACTATCCTACGAGCAGTACTTC
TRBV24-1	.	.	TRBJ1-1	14	CATSDPDPNTEAFF	TGTGCCACCAGTGACCCAGATCCGAACACTGAAGCTTTCTTT
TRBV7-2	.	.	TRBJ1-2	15	CASSPESGTWGGYTF	TGTGCCAGCAGCCCGGAATCCGGGACATGGGGTGGCTACACCTTC
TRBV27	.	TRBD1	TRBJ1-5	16	CASRTSGGAGNQPQHF	TGTGCCAGCAGAACCTCAGGGGGCGCCGGCAATCAGCCCCAGCATTTT
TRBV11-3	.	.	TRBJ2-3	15	CASSLEAGFTDTQYF	TGTGCCAGCAGCTTAGAAGCAGGGTTCACAGATACGCAGTATTTT
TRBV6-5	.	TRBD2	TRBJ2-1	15	CASSQTSGFSNEQFF	TGTGCCAGCAGTCAGACTAGCGGGTTCAGTAATGAGCAGTTCTTC
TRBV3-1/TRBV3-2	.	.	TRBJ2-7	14	CASSQVYSSYEQYF	TGTGCCAGCAGCCAAGTTTATAGCTCCTACGAGCAGTACTTC
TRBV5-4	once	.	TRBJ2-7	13	CASSLDGMGEQYF	TGTGCCAGCAGCTTGGACGGGATGGGTGAGCAGTACTTC
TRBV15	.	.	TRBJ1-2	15	CATSRATGWGYGYTF	TGTGCCACCAGCAGAGCCACAGGGTGGGGATATGGCTACACCTTC
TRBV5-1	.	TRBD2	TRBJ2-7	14	CASSREGISYEQYF	TGCGCCAGCAGCCGGGAGGGGATCTCCTACGAGCAGTACTTC
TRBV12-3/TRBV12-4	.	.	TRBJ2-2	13	CASRQLGGGELFF	TGTGCCAGCAGACAACTAGGAGGGGGGGAGCTGTTTTTT
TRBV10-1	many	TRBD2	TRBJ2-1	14	CASRPSGTSGSQFF	TGCGCCAGCCGGCCCTCCGGGACTAGCGGGTCGCAGTTCTTC
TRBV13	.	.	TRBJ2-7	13	CASSFYGSYEQYF	TGTGCCAGCAGCTTCTACGGCTCCTACGAGCAGTACTTC
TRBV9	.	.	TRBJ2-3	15	CASSVAFGEADTQYF	TGTGCCAGCAGCGTAGCTTTTGGGGAGGCAGATACGCAGTATTTT
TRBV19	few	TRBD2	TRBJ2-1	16	CASSISGLAPYNEQFF	TGTGCCAGTAGTATCTCGGGACTAGCGCCCTACAATGAGCAGTTCTTC
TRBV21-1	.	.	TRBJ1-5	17	CASSQAPTDRGDQPQHF	TGTGCCAGCAGCCAAGCCCCCACGGACAGGGGGGATCAGCCCCAGCATTTT
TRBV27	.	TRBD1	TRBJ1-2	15	CASSLRSGGVYGYTF	TGTGCCAGCAGTCTTAGGTCAGGGGGCGTCTATGGCTACACCTTC
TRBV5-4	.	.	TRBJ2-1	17	CASSLELGRGLLNEQFF	TGTGCCAGCAGCTTGGAATTGGGCAGGGGCCTTCTAAATGAGCAGTTCTTC
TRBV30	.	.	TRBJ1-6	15	CAWSVVSSYNSPLHF	TGTGCCTGGAGTGTAGTGAGCTCCTATAATTCACCCCTCCACTTT
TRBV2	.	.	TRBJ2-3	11	CASSMTGTQYF	TGTGCCAGCAGTATGACCGGGACGCAGTATTTT
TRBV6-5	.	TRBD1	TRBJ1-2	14	CASSPGQGRYGYTF	TGTGCCAGCAGTCCGGGACAGGGGCGCTATGGCTACACCTTC
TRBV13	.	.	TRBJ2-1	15	CASTHTAGTHNEQFF	TGTGCCAGTACCCATACGGCAGGAACCCACAATGAGCAGTTCTTC
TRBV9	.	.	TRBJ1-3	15	CASSVAVGAGNTIYF	TGTGCCAGCAGCGTAGCGGTGGGGGCCGGAAACACCATATATTTT